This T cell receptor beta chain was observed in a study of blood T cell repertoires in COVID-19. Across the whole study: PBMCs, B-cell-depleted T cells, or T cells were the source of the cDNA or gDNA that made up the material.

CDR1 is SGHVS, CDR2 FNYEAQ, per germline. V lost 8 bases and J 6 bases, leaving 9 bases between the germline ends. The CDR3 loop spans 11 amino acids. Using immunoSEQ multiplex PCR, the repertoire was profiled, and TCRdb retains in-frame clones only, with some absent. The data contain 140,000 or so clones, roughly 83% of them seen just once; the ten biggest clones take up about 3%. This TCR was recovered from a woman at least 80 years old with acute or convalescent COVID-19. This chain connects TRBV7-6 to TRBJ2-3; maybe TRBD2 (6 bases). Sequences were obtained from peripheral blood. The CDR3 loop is CASRGRDTQYF. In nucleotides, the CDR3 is TGTGCCAGCCGAGGGAGGGATACGCAGTATTTT.